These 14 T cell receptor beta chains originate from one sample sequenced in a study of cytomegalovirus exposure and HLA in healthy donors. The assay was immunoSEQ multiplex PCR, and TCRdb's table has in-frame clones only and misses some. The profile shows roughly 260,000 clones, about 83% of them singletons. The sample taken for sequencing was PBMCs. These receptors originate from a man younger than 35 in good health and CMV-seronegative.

The CDR3 nucleotides are TGTGCCAGCAGTTCAGGGACTAGGGAGACCCAGTACTTC. Amino acids: CASSSGTRETQYF. The chain combines TRBV6-5 with TRBJ2-5; 8 nucleotides match TRBD2. V dropped 4 bases and J dropped 5; count of bases not matched to a gene: 3. The CDR3 extends over 13 amino acids. From germline, CDR1 is MNHEY and CDR2 SVGAGI.

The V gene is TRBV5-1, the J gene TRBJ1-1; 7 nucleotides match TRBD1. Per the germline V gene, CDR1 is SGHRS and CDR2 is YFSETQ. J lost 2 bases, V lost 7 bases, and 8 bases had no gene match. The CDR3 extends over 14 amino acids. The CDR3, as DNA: TGCGCCAGCTTGGTCGGGGACAGTAACACTGAAGCTTTCTTT. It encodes CASLVGDSNTEAFF.

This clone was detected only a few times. Written as DNA, the CDR3 is TGTGCCAGCAGCCGGACTAGCGGGGGCAATTCACAAGAGACCCAGTACTTC. The encoded protein is CASSRTSGGNSQETQYF. The chain has TRBV5-4 and TRBJ2-5, with 13 bases that match TRBD2. The CDR3 loop spans 17 amino acids. CDR1 and CDR2 from the germline V gene are SGHNT and YYREEE (reference sequence). V trimming: 4 bases; J trimming: 2 bases; junction bases outside the gene matches: 8.

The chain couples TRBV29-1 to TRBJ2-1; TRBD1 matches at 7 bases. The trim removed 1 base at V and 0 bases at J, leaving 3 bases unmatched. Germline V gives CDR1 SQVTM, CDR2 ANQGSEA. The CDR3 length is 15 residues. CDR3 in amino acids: CSVEVGTVSYNEQFF. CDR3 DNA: TGCAGCGTTGAAGTCGGGACAGTCTCCTACAATGAGCAGTTCTTC.

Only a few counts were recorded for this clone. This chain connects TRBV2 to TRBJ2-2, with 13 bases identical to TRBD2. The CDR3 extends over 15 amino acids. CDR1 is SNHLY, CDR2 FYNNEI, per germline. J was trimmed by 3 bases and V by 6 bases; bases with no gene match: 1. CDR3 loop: CASRTSGGYTGELFF. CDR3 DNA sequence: TGTGCCAGCAGGACTAGCGGGGGGTACACCGGGGAGCTGTTTTTT.

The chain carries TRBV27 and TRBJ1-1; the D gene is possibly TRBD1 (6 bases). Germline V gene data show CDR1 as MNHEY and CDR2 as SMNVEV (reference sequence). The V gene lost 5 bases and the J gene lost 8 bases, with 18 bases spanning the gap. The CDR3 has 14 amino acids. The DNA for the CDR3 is TGTGCCAGCAGTCTCGACAGGTTCGGTCAAGAAGCTTTCTTT. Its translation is CASSLDRFGQEAFF.

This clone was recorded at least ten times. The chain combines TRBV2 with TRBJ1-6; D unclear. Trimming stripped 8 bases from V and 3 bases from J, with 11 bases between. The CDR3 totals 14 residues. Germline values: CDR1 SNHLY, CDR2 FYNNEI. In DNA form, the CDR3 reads TGTGCCAGCGGGAGGGTACGCTATAATTCACCCCTCCACTTT. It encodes CASGRVRYNSPLHF.

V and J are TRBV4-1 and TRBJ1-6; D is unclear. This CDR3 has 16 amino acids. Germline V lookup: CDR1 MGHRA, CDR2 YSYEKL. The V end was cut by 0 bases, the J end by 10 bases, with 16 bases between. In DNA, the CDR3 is TGCGCCAGCAGCCAAGATCAGGAGACTAACTGGTCACCCCTCCACTTT. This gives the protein CASSQDQETNWSPLHF.

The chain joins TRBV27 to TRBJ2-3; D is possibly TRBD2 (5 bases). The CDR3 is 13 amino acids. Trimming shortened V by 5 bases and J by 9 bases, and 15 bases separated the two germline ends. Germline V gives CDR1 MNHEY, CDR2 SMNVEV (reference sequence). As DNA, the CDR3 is TGTGCCAGCAGTCTCGACACTAGGCGGACGCAGTATTTT. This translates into CASSLDTRRTQYF.

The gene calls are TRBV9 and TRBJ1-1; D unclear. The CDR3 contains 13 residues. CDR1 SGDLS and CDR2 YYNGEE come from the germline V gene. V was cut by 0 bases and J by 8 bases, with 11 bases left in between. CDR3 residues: CASSVGSGSEAFF. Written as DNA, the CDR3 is TGTGCCAGCAGCGTAGGGTCAGGATCGGAAGCTTTCTTT.

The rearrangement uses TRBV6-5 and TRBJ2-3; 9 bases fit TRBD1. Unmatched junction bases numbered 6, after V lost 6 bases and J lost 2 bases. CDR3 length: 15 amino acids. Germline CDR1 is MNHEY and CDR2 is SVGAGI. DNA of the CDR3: TGTGCCAGCAGAAAGGGACAGGGATACACAGATACGCAGTATTTT. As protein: CASRKGQGYTDTQYF.

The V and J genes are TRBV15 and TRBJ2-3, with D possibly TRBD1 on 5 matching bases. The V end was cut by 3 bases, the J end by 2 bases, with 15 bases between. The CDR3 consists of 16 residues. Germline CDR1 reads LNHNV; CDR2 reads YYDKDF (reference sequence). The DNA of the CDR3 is TGTGCCACCAGCAGGGATGAACAGGCGCTCACAGATACGCAGTATTTT. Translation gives CATSRDEQALTDTQYF. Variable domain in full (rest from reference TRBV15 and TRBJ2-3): DAMVIQNPRYQVTQFGKPVTLSCSQTLNHNVMYWYQQKSSQAPKLLFHYYDKDFNNEADTPDNFQSRRPNTSFCFLDIRSPGLGDTAMYLCATSRDEQALTDTQYFGPGTRLTVL.

For the CDR3, the DNA is TGTGCCAGTAGTATGCCGCCGGGAGGGTATAATTCACCCCTCCACTTT. It translates to CASSMPPGGYNSPLHF. The chain carries TRBV19 and TRBJ1-6; no reliable D call. The V gene's germline CDR1 is LNHDA and CDR2 SQIVND (reference sequence). V was cut by 3 bases and J by 4 bases, with 13 bases left in between. CDR3 length: 16 amino acids.

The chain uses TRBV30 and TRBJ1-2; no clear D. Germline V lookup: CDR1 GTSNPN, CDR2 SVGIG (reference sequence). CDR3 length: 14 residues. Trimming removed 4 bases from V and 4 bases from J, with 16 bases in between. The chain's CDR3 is CAWKPGILVYGYTF. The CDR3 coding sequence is TGTGCCTGGAAGCCGGGAATCCTCGTCTATGGCTACACCTTC.